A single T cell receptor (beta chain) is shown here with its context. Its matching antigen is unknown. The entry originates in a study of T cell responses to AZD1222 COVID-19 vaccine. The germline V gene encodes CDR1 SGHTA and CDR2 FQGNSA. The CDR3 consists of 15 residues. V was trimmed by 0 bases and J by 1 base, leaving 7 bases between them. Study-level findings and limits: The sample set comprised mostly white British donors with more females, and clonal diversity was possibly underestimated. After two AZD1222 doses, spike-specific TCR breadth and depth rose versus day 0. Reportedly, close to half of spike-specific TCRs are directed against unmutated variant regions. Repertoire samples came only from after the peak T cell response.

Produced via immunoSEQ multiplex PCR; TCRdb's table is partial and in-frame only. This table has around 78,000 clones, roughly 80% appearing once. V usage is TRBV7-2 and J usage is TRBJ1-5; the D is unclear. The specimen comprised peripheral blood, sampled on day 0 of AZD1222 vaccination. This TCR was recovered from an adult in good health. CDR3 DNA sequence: TGTGCCAGCAGCTTAGCGGGGATGAGCAATCAGCCCCAGCATTTT. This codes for CASSLAGMSNQPQHF.